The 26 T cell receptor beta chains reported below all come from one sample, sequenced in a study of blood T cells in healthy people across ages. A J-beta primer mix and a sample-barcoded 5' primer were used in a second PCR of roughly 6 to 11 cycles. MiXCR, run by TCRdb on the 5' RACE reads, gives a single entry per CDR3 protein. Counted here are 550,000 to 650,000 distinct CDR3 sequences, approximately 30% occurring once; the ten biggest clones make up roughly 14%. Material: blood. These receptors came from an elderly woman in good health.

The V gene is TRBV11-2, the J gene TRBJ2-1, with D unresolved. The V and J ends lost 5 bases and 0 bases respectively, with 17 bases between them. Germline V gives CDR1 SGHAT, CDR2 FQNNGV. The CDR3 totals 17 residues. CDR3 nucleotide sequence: TGTGCCAGCAGCAAAAGAGCACAGCCGAGCTCCTACAATGAGCAGTTCTTC. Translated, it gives CASSKRAQPSSYNEQFF.

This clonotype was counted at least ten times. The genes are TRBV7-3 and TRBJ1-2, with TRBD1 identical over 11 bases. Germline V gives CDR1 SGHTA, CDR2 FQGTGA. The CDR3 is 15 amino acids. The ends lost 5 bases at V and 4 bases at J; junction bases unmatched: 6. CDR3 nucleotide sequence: TGTGCCAGCAGCGCCCGGACAGGGGGCTCCTATGGCTACACCTTC. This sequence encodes CASSARTGGSYGYTF.

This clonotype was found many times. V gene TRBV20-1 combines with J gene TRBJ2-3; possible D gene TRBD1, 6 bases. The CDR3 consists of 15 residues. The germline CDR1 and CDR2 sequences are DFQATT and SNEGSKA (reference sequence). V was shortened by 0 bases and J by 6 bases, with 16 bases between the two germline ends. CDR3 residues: CSAREITGLGDTQYF. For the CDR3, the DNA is TGCAGTGCTAGAGAAATAACAGGGTTGGGGGATACGCAGTATTTT.

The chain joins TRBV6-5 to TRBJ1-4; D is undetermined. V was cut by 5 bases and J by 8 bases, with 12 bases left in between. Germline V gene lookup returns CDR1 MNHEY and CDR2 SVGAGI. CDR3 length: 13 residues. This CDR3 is CASSPLRGEKLFF. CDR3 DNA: TGTGCCAGCAGTCCTCTCCGAGGGGAAAAACTGTTTTTT.

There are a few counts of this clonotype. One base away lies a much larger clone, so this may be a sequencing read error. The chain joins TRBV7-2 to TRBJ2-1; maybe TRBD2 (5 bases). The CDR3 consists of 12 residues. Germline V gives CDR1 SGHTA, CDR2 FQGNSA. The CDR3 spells CVSSLASLEQFF. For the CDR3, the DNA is TGTGTCAGCAGCTTAGCGAGCCTTGAGCAGTTCTTC.

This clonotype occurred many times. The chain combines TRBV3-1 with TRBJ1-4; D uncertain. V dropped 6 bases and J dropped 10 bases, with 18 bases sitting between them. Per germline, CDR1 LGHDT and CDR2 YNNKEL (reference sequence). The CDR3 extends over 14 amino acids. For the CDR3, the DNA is TGTGCCAGCAGGTACAGCGGGCAGGATCGAAAACTGTTTTTT. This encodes CASRYSGQDRKLFF.

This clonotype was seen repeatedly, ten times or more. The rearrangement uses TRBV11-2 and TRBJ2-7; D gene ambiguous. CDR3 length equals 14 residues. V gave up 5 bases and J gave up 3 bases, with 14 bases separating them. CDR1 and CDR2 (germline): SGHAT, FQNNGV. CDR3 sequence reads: CASSPRTTSYEQYF. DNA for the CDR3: TGTGCCAGCAGCCCAAGGACGACGAGCTACGAGCAGTACTTC.

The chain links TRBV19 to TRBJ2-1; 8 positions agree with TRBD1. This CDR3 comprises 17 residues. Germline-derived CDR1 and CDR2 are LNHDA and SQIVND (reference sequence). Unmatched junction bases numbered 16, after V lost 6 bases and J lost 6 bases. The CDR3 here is CASRSRAGQATCNEQFF. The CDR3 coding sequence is TGTGCCAGTAGATCCCGCGCGGGACAGGCGACTTGCAATGAGCAGTTCTTC.

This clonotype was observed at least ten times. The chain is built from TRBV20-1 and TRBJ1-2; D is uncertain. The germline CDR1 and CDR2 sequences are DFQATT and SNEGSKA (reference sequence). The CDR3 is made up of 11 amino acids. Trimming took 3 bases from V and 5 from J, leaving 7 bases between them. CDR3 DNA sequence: TGCAGTGCTAGCATCGGTTATGGCTACACCTTC. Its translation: CSASIGYGYTF.

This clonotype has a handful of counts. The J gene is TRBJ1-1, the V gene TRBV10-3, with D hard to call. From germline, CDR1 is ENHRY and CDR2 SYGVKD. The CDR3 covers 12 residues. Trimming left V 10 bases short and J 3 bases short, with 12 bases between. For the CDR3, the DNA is TGTGCCACCGGGAGATCGGACACTGAAGCTTTCTTT. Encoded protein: CATGRSDTEAFF.

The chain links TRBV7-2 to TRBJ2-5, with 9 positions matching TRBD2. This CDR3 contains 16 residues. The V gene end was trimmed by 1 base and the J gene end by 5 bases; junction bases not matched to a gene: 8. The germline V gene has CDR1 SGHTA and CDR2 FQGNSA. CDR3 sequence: CASSLGLRGGAETQYF. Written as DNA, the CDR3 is TGTGCCAGCAGCTTAGGATTGCGGGGGGGCGCTGAGACCCAGTACTTC.

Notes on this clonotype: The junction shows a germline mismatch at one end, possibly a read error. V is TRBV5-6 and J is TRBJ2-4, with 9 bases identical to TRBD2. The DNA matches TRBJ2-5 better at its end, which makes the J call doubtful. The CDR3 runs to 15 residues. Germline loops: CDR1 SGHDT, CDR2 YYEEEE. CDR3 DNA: TGTGCCGGCAGCTTGGCAGTTAGCGGGAGAGAGACCCAGTACTTC. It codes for CAGSLAVSGRETQYF.

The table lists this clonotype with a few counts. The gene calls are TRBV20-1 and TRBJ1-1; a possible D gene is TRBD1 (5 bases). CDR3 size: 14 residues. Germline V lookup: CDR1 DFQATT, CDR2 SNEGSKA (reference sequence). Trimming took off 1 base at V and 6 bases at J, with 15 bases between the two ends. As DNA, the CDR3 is TGCAGTGCTAGAGTGGGCAGGGCTAGACCTGAAGCTTTCTTT. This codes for CSARVGRARPEAFF.

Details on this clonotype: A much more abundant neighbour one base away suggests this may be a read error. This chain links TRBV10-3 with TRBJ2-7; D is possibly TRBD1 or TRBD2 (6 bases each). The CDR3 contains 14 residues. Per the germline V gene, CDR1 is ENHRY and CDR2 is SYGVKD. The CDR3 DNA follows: TGTGCCATCAGGGAGTCTCCCAGGGGAGGCGAGCAGTACTTC. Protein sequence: CAIRESPRGGEQYF.

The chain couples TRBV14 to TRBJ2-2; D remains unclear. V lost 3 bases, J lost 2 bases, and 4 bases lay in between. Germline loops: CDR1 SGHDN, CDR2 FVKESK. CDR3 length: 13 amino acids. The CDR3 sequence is CASSQINTGELFF. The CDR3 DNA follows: TGTGCCAGCAGCCAGATCAACACCGGGGAGCTGTTTTTT.

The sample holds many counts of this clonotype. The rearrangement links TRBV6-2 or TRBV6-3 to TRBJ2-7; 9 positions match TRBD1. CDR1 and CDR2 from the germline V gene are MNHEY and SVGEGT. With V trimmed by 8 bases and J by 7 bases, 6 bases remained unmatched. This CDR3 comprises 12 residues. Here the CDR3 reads CASGTGINEQYF. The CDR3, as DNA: TGTGCCAGCGGGACAGGGATTAATGAGCAGTACTTC.

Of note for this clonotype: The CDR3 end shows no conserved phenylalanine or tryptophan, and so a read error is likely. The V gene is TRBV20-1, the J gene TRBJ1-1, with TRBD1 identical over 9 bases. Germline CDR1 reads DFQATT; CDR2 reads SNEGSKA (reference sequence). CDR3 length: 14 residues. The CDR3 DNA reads TGCAGGGCAGACAGGGGGGGTGGGAACACTGGAGCTTTCTAT. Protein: CRADRGGGNTGAFY.

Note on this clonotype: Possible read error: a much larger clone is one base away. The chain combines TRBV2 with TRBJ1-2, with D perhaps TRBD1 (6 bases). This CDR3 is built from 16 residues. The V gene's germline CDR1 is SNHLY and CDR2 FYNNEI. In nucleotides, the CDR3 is TGTGTCAGCAGTGAGGCCGGCGGGGGCGCGGGCTATGGCTACACCTTC. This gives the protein CVSSEAGGGAGYGYTF.

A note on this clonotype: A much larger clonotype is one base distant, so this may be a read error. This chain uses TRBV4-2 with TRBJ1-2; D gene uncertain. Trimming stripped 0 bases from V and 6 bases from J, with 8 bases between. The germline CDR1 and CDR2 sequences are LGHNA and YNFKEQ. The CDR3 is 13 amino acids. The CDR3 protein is CASSQEVRDGYTF. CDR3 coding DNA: TGTGCCAGCAGCCAAGAGGTCCGTGATGGCTACACCTTC.

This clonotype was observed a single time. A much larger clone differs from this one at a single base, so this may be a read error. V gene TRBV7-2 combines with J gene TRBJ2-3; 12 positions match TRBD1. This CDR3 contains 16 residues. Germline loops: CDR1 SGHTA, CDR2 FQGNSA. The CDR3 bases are TGTGACAGCAGCCCGGGGGGACAGGGGGCTGGCGATACGCAGTATTTT. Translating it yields CDSSPGGQGAGDTQYF.

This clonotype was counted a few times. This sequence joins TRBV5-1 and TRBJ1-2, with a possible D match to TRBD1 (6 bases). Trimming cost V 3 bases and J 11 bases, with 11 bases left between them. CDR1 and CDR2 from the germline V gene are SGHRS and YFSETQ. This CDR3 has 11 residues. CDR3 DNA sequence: TGCGCCAGCAGCTGGGACACCACTTACACCTTC. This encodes CASSWDTTYTF.

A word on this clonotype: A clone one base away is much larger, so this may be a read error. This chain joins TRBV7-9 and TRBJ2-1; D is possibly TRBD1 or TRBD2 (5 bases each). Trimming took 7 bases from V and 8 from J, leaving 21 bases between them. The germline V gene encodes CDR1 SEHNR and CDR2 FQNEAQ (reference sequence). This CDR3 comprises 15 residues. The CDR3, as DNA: TGTGCCAGCAACCCTCCCGGGACCGCACACGATGAGCAGTTCTTC. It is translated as CASNPPGTAHDEQFF. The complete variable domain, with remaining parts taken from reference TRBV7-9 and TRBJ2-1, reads DTGVSQNPRHKITKRGQNVTFRCDPISEHNRLYWYRQTLGQGPEFLTYFQNEAQLEKSRLLSDRFSAERPKGSFSTLEIQRTEQGDSAMYLCASNPPGTAHDEQFFGPGTRLTVL.

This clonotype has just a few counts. The CDR3 DNA follows: TGCGCCAGCAGCACCCGACAGGGTAGTTCCTATAATTCACCCCTCCACTTT. Translating gives CASSTRQGSSYNSPLHF. The chain carries TRBV4-1 and TRBJ1-6, with 7 bases that match TRBD1. Per germline, CDR1 MGHRA and CDR2 YSYEKL. This CDR3 comprises 17 residues. Germline trimming cut 5 bases from V and 1 base from J; bases unmatched to any gene: 8.

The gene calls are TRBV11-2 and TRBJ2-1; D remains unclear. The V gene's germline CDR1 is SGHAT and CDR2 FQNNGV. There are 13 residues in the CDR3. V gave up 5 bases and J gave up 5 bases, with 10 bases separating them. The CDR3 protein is CASSQTGDNEQFF. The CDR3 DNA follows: TGTGCCAGCAGCCAAACTGGCGACAATGAGCAGTTCTTC.

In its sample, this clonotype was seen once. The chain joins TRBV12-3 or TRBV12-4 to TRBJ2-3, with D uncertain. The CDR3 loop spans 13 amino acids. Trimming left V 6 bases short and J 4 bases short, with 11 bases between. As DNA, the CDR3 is TGTGCCAGCAGGGGATCGAGCGCAGATACGCAGTATTTT. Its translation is CASRGSSADTQYF.

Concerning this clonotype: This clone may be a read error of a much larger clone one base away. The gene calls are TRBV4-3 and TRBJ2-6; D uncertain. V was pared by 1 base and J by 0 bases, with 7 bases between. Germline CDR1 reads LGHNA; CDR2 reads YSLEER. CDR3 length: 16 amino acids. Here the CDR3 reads CASSQVASSGANVLTF. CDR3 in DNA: TGCGCCAGCAGCCAAGTAGCTAGCTCTGGGGCCAACGTCCTGACTTTC.